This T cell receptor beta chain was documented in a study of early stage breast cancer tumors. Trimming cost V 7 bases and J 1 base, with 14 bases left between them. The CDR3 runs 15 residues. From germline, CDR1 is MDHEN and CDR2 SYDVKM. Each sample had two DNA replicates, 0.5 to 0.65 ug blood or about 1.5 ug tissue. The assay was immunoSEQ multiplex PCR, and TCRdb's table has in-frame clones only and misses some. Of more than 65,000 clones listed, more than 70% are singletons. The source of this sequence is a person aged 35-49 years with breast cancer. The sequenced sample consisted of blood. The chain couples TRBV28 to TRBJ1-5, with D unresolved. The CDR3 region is CASTVYTPSNQPQHF. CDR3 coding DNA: TGTGCCAGCACCGTCTACACCCCCAGCAATCAGCCCCAGCATTTT.